The 21 T cell receptor beta chains in this list originate from one sample, sequenced in a study of beta chain features in type 1 diabetes (dated by TCRdb to the late 2010s). The method was the immunoSEQ multiplex PCR assay. The entire isolated RNA was reverse transcribed using the High Capacity cDNA Reverse Transcription Kit, and thus expressed TCRB transcripts were sequenced. TCRdb holds this immuneACCESS table with in-frame rearrangements only. Some clones are missing; in checked studies, unresolved V genes explain under half, and the rest has no known cause. This sample is represented by more than 150,000 clones; 11% of them were singletons. About 2% of the sample is held by the ten biggest clonotypes. The sample comprised central memory CD4+ T cells from blood. The receptors were sampled from a man between 18 and 29 years old in good health.

This clone was seen a handful of times. The chain carries TRBV30 and TRBJ2-3; D is perhaps TRBD1 or TRBD2 (7 bases each). Germline values: CDR1 GTSNPN, CDR2 SVGIG (reference sequence). This CDR3 contains 14 residues. Trimming cost V 2 bases and J 4 bases, with 13 bases left between them. The CDR3, as DNA: TGTGCCTGGAGTCGACAGGGAGGGGCAGATACGCAGTATTTT. Amino acids: CAWSRQGGADTQYF.

The chain carries TRBV5-4 and TRBJ2-1; 8 bases are shared with TRBD2. Trimming removed 5 bases from V and 3 bases from J; junction bases left unmatched: 4. CDR3 length: 14 residues. Germline assignment: CDR1 SGHNT and CDR2 YYREEE (reference sequence). The CDR3 sequence: CASSLSGSYNEQFF. The CDR3 DNA reads as TGTGCCAGCAGTTTGAGCGGGAGCTACAATGAGCAGTTCTTC.

The rearrangement joins TRBV29-1 to TRBJ1-5; 11 positions agree with TRBD1. After removal of 5 bases from V and 5 bases from J, the junction contained 2 bases not matched to a gene. CDR1 SQVTM and CDR2 ANQGSEA come from the germline V gene. This CDR3 has 13 amino acids. Here the CDR3 reads CSVRTGGYQPQHF. The DNA of the CDR3 is TGCAGCGTTAGGACAGGGGGCTATCAGCCCCAGCATTTT. Complete variable domain (other parts from reference TRBV29-1 and TRBJ1-5): SAVISQKPSRDICQRGTSLTIQCQVDSQVTMMFWYRQQPGQSLTLIATANQGSEATYESGFVIDKFPISRPNLTFSTLTVSNMSPEDSSIYLCSVRTGGYQPQHFGDGTRLSIL.

The chain combines TRBV18 with TRBJ1-1, with TRBD1 as a possible D gene (6 bases). Germline CDR1 is KGHSH and CDR2 is LQKENI. The CDR3 contains 13 residues. The ends were cut back, 4 bases at V and 1 base at J, with 7 bases in the middle. CDR3 in DNA: TGTGCCAGCTCACAAGGGGGGAACACTGAAGCTTTCTTT. Translating it yields CASSQGGNTEAFF.

The sample holds a few counts of this clone. The rearrangement links TRBV10-3 to TRBJ1-2; D might be TRBD1 (6 bases). Germline V lookup: CDR1 ENHRY, CDR2 SYGVKD. The V and J ends lost 4 bases and 6 bases respectively, with 12 bases between them. The CDR3 has 13 amino acids. CDR3 sequence (DNA): TGTGCCATCAGTGGAGGGAAGGGGGATGGCTACACCTTC. Its translation is CAISGGKGDGYTF.

This rearrangement joins TRBV28 to TRBJ2-6; D call uncertain. Germline V lookup: CDR1 MDHEN, CDR2 SYDVKM. V lost 2 bases, J lost 1 base, and 9 bases lay in between. There are 16 residues in the CDR3. This chain's CDR3 is CASSLTTGSGANVLTF. The CDR3 bases are TGTGCCAGCAGTTTAACGACTGGGTCTGGGGCCAACGTCCTGACTTTC.

There are a few counts of this clone. This rearrangement joins TRBV5-1 to TRBJ2-1; D is ambiguous. This CDR3 is built from 13 residues. The V gene's germline CDR1 is SGHRS and CDR2 YFSETQ. With 0 bases removed from V and 9 bases from J, the gap between germline ends came to 10 bases. In DNA, the CDR3 is TGCGCCAGCAGCTTGGTGGGCCGAGTTGAGCAGTTCTTC. Protein sequence: CASSLVGRVEQFF.

This clone has only a few counts. The chain recombines TRBV28 with TRBJ2-3; D could derive from TRBD1 or TRBD2 (7 bases each). CDR1 MDHEN and CDR2 SYDVKM come from the germline V gene. The CDR3 consists of 15 residues. Between the trimmed V and J ends, which lost 5 bases and 1 base, there was a span of 13 bases. CDR3 coding DNA: TGTGCCAGCAGTGCAGCGGGACAGCGCACAGATACGCAGTATTTT. Its protein product is CASSAAGQRTDTQYF.

This clone appeared many times. The chain recombines TRBV7-2 with TRBJ1-5; tentative D call: TRBD1 (5 bases). Trimming removed 1 base from V and 9 bases from J, with 10 bases in between. Germline values: CDR1 SGHTA, CDR2 FQGNSA. The CDR3 has 13 residues. CDR3 region: CASSLDGGPPQHF. DNA for the CDR3: TGTGCCAGCAGCTTAGACGGGGGTCCGCCCCAGCATTTT.

This clone showed up just a few times. V is TRBV14 and J is TRBJ2-7; tentatively, D is TRBD2 (6 bases). The ends were cut back, 1 base at V and 2 bases at J, with 15 bases in the middle. Per the germline V gene, CDR1 is SGHDN and CDR2 is FVKESK. The CDR3 is 16 residues long. CDR3 sequence: CASSQGRVPGAYEQYF. DNA for the CDR3: TGTGCCAGCAGCCAAGGTCGGGTGCCGGGAGCCTACGAGCAGTACTTC.

This clone was detected a few times. The V call is TRBV6-4, the J call TRBJ2-3, with 7 bases that match TRBD1. This CDR3 contains 15 residues. Germline V gives CDR1 MRHNA, CDR2 SNTAGT. J was trimmed by 0 bases and V by 6 bases; bases with no gene match: 6. The CDR3 loop is CASSATGVSTDTQYF. The CDR3, as DNA: TGTGCCAGCAGCGCCACAGGGGTGAGCACAGATACGCAGTATTTT.

This clone was seen many times. The chain combines TRBV7-9 with TRBJ2-7; tentative D call: TRBD2 (6 bases). Trimming took off 2 bases at V and 5 bases at J, with 16 bases between the two ends. Germline V CDR1 and CDR2: SEHNR, FQNEAQ (reference sequence). This CDR3 has 15 residues. Written as DNA, the CDR3 is TGTGCCAGCAGCTTAACGGGAGCCCGTTCCGACGAGCAGTACTTC. This gives the protein CASSLTGARSDEQYF.

This clone was seen more than once but under ten times. The chain links TRBV6-5 to TRBJ2-1; 8 bases agree with TRBD1. Germline V gene data show CDR1 as MNHEY and CDR2 as SVGAGI. With V trimmed by 4 bases and J by 7 bases, 0 bases remained unmatched. The CDR3 has 12 amino acids. In DNA, the CDR3 is TGTGCCAGCAGTTGGACAGGGAATGAGCAGTTCTTC. It codes for CASSWTGNEQFF.

In this sample, this clone turned up a few times. The genes are TRBV10-3 and TRBJ1-1; the match to TRBD1 covers 7 bases. Trimming removed 5 bases from V and 0 bases from J; junction bases left unmatched: 3. Germline V gives CDR1 ENHRY, CDR2 SYGVKD. CDR3 length: 14 residues. The CDR3 region has the DNA TGTGCCATCAGTCCACAGGGGCTGAACACTGAAGCTTTCTTT. Its translation: CAISPQGLNTEAFF.

This clone was observed a handful of times. The CDR3: CAISGGGMPEAFF. DNA for the CDR3: TGTGCCATCAGCGGAGGGGGGATGCCAGAAGCTTTCTTT. V gene TRBV10-3 combines with J gene TRBJ1-1; possible D gene TRBD1, 6 bases. Germline V lookup: CDR1 ENHRY, CDR2 SYGVKD. The CDR3 has 13 amino acids. The germline V and J ends were trimmed by 6 bases and 8 bases, with 16 bases remaining between them.

The chain employs TRBV10-3 and TRBJ2-3, with unresolved D. Trimming shortened V by 6 bases and J by 4 bases, and 11 bases separated the two germline ends. Looked up from germline, CDR1 is ENHRY and CDR2 is SYGVKD. The CDR3 runs to 13 residues. CDR3 DNA: TGTGCCATCAGGCCCCCCCAATCAGATACGCAGTATTTT. Its translation is CAIRPPQSDTQYF.

This clone was seen a handful of times. The chain joins TRBV11-1 to TRBJ1-1, with 7 bases identical to TRBD1. The length of the CDR3 is 12 residues. Looked up from germline, CDR1 is SGHAT and CDR2 is FQDESV (reference sequence). The trim removed 6 bases at V and 8 bases at J, leaving 6 bases unmatched. CDR3 sequence reads: CASSRTGVEAFF. The DNA for the CDR3 is TGTGCCAGCAGTCGCACAGGGGTCGAAGCTTTCTTT.

The chain recombines TRBV28 with TRBJ2-5; D assignment may be TRBD1 or TRBD2 (5 bases each). Germline V gene sequence: CDR1 MDHEN, CDR2 SYDVKM. This CDR3 has 16 amino acids. V shed 4 bases and J shed 1 base, with 16 bases lying between them. The CDR3 DNA sequence: TGTGCCAGCAGTTCCGGGACCCCCCTCACCCAAGAGACCCAGTACTTC. Translating gives CASSSGTPLTQETQYF.

The rearrangement uses TRBV5-6 and TRBJ2-7, with 8 nucleotides matching TRBD1. Germline CDR1 and CDR2: SGHDT and YYEEEE. The CDR3 is made up of 12 amino acids. The ends lost 4 bases at V and 6 bases at J; junction bases unmatched: 3. CDR3 DNA sequence: TGTGCCAGCAGCCTCGACAGGGGCGAGCAGTACTTC. Protein: CASSLDRGEQYF.

This clone came up a few times. The chain is built from TRBV9 and TRBJ2-1; the match to TRBD2 covers 12 bases. Trimming removed 0 bases from V and 9 bases from J; junction bases left unmatched: 1. The germline CDR1 and CDR2 sequences are SGDLS and YYNGEE. The CDR3 length is 14 residues. The CDR3 nucleotides read TGTGCCAGCAGCGTAGTACTAGCGGGGGGTGAGCAGTTCTTC. As protein: CASSVVLAGGEQFF.

The CDR3 loop is CATSREVESTQYF. DNA of the CDR3: TGTGCCACCAGCAGAGAAGTGGAGAGCACGCAGTATTTT. This rearrangement joins TRBV15 to TRBJ2-3; unclear D gene. Trimming left V 0 bases short and J 9 bases short, with 10 bases between. Germline V gives CDR1 LNHNV, CDR2 YYDKDF (reference sequence). The CDR3 extends over 13 amino acids.